These T cell receptor beta chains were read from a single sample in a study of T cell responses to AZD1222 COVID-19 vaccine. Measured with immunoSEQ multiplex PCR; TCRdb has only the in-frame clones, and not every one. Of about 140,000 clones listed, 89% are singletons. The sample in question was peripheral blood, obtained on day 0 of AZD1222 vaccination. All receptors come from an adult in good health. The CDR3 runs from the conserved cysteine through the conserved F or W. Each record gives: J gene, clone size, D gene, V gene, CDR3 DNA, CDR3 protein. D genes are given only for firm matches. Only some rows state a clone size, as once, few, many or a class for expanded clones.

TRBJ2-3 . TRBD2 TRBV24-1 TGTGCCACCAGTGATTTCTTGACTAGCGGGAGGGCCAGAGATACGCAGTATTTT CATSDFLTSGRARDTQYF
TRBJ1-1 . . TRBV30 TGTGCCTGGAGTGTCATTGGGAACACTGAAGCTTTCTTT CAWSVIGNTEAFF
TRBJ2-7 . . TRBV5-1 TGCGCCAGCAGCTTGGAGTTTAGGGCGGCCAACGAGCAGTACTTC CASSLEFRAANEQYF
TRBJ1-1 . TRBD1 TRBV10-3 TGTGCCATCAGTGAGTTCCCGTCTGGACAGGCGATACAAGCTTTCTTT CAISEFPSGQAIQAFF
TRBJ2-4 . TRBD2 TRBV3-1/TRBV3-2 TGTGCCAGCAGCCAAGAACTTTCCATAGCGGGGTCCAAAAACATTCAGTACTTC CASSQELSIAGSKNIQYF
TRBJ2-7 . TRBD2 TRBV5-1 TGCGCCAGCAGCCCCTGGCTAGCGGGAGATGTCATGGACGAGCAGTACTTC CASSPWLAGDVMDEQYF
TRBJ1-5 . TRBD1 TRBV4-1 TGCGCCAGCAGCCACCCCGGGACAGCCTATAGCAATCAGCCCCAGCATTTT CASSHPGTAYSNQPQHF
TRBJ2-7 . . TRBV19 TGTGCCAGTAGTATTAGGTTCAGGGGGGTTTACGAGCAGTACTTC CASSIRFRGVYEQYF
TRBJ1-2 . TRBD1 TRBV18 TGTGCCAGCTCACCACCAAGTGGGACAGGGTTCACCTTC CASSPPSGTGFTF
TRBJ2-1 once TRBD1 TRBV2 TGTGCCAGCAGTGACGACAGGGAAGTGAATGAGCAGTTCTTC CASSDDREVNEQFF
TRBJ1-2 . . TRBV7-9 TGTGCCAGCAGTGGGGGGACCTATGGCTACACCTTC CASSGGTYGYTF
TRBJ2-7 . . TRBV7-9 TGTGCCAGCAGCTTACCGCAACAGGGAACGAGCTACGAGCAGTACTTC CASSLPQQGTSYEQYF
TRBJ2-3 once . TRBV20-1 TGCAGTGCTAGTATGCCGGGAGCGGCAGATACGCAGTATTTT CSASMPGAADTQYF
TRBJ2-1 once . TRBV10-2 TGCGCCAGCAGTGAGTCGTTTAGAATCGGTGAGCAGTTCTTC CASSESFRIGEQFF
TRBJ1-1 . . TRBV5-1 TGCGCCAGCAGCTTTACGAACACTGAAGCTTTCTTT CASSFTNTEAFF
TRBJ2-7 . . TRBV13 TGTGCCAGCAGCTTCCAGCGACAGGTCTCCTACGAGCAGTACTTC CASSFQRQVSYEQYF
TRBJ1-2 . TRBD1 TRBV6-5 TGTGCCAGCAGTTCCGGGACAGGGGGCTCATTGTTC CASSSGTGGSLF
TRBJ1-6 . . TRBV11-2 TGTGCCAGCACCATTTCAGGGTATAATTCACCCCTCCACTTT CASTISGYNSPLHF
TRBJ1-5 . . TRBV28 TGTGCCAGCAGTTCAGGGTGGAATCAGCCCCAGCATTTT CASSSGWNQPQHF
TRBJ1-1 . . TRBV11-2 TGTGCCAGCAGCCCCCGGACAGTGGAAGCTTTCTTT CASSPRTVEAFF
TRBJ1-6 . . TRBV6-1 TGTGCCAGCAGTGAAAGGCCAGCGAAATATAATTCACCCCTCCACTTT CASSERPAKYNSPLHF
TRBJ2-4 . . TRBV27 TGTGCCACCAGCAGCCTCTCTACCAAAAACATTCAGTACTTC CATSSLSTKNIQYF
TRBJ1-1 . . TRBV18 TGTGCCAGCTCACCGGGGCTCGGGGGCGGGAACACTGAAGCTTTCTTT CASSPGLGGGNTEAFF
TRBJ1-1 . TRBD1 TRBV27 TGTGCCAGCAGTCACGGACAGGCGGGAACTGAAGCTTTCTTT CASSHGQAGTEAFF
TRBJ1-1 . . TRBV5-8 TGTGCCAGCAGCTTCCAGGGGAACACTGAAGCTTTCTTT CASSFQGNTEAFF